This TCR beta chain came from a study of vaccination and CD4 T cells after COVID-19. Stated treatment: approximately nine-day PBMC culture with coronavirus spike peptide pools or control peptides (ViraFEST assay). Oncomine TCR Beta short-read sequencing was applied to DNA from cultured CD4+ T cells. Using its own MiXCR run on the PCR reads, TCRdb lists one record per CDR3 protein. The sample has about 15,000 distinct CDR3 sequences; about 44% are singletons. Turning to this clonotype: Its antigen is not identified.

The sequenced sample was CD4+ T cells from blood, cultured in vitro. The receptor's source is a human donor who had recovered from COVID-19.

The CDR3 sequence: CASSHNGRTGTYEQYF. The DNA of the CDR3 is TGTGCCAGCAGCCATAACGGGCGGACAGGGACCTACGAGCAGTACTTC. This chain uses TRBV28 with TRBJ2-7; 8 nucleotides align to TRBD1. J lost 2 bases, V lost 6 bases, and 12 bases had no gene match. Germline V gene sequence: CDR1 MDHEN, CDR2 SYDVKM. This CDR3 has 16 residues.